Presented here are 21 T cell receptor beta chains from one specimen sequenced in a study of T cell responses to AZD1222 COVID-19 vaccine. The data were produced by immunoSEQ multiplex PCR, yet TCRdb's version contains in-frame clones alone and is incomplete. This table holds around 120,000 clones, roughly 84% found once. The source material was peripheral blood, sampled on day 0 of AZD1222 vaccination. These receptors were taken from an adult in good health.

V and J are TRBV2 and TRBJ1-5; tentatively, D is TRBD1 (5 bases). Trimming shortened V by 6 bases and J by 1 base, and 10 bases separated the two germline ends. CDR3 length equals 14 residues. Per germline, CDR1 SNHLY and CDR2 FYNNEI. CDR3 protein: CASRGRGSNQPQHF. The CDR3 DNA reads as TGTGCCAGCAGGGGGAGGGGAAGCAATCAGCCCCAGCATTTT.

This chain joins TRBV28 and TRBJ2-6, with D tentatively TRBD2 (6 bases). The V gene's germline CDR1 is MDHEN and CDR2 SYDVKM. The CDR3 is 17 amino acids. The V and J ends lost 5 bases and 2 bases respectively, with 16 bases between them. The DNA of the CDR3 is TGTGCCAGCAGTCCGGACTATTCGGCCCCTGGGGCCAACGTCCTGACTTTC. Encoded protein: CASSPDYSAPGANVLTF.

J is TRBJ2-2 and V is TRBV18; D gene ambiguous. With 2 bases removed from V and 1 base from J, the gap between germline ends came to 17 bases. CDR3 length: 18 amino acids. Germline assignment: CDR1 KGHSH and CDR2 LQKENI. The DNA for the CDR3 is TGTGCCAGCTCACCAGTCTCCTACAGATCCCTGAACACCGGGGAGCTGTTTTTT. Translating gives CASSPVSYRSLNTGELFF. Looking up the rest from reference TRBV18 and TRBJ2-2 gives the full variable domain: NAGVMQNPRHLVRRRGQEARLRCSPMKGHSHVYWYRQLPEEGLKFMVYLQKENIIDESGMPKERFSAEFPKEGPSILRIQQVVRGDSAAYFCASSPVSYRSLNTGELFFGEGSRLTVL.

This clone was seen just once. This chain joins TRBV9 and TRBJ2-3; the match to TRBD2 covers 8 bases. This CDR3 is 17 amino acids long. Germline assignment: CDR1 SGDLS and CDR2 YYNGEE. The ends lost 0 bases at V and 2 bases at J; junction bases unmatched: 8. The CDR3 nucleotides are TGTGCCAGCAGCGTAGGAATTGCCGGGAGGGCCACAGATACGCAGTATTTT. Its translation: CASSVGIAGRATDTQYF.

This chain links TRBV7-9 with TRBJ1-4; D is perhaps TRBD1 (5 bases). Between the trimmed V and J ends, which lost 5 bases and 3 bases, there was a span of 16 bases. CDR3 length: 16 amino acids. The germline CDR1 and CDR2 sequences are SEHNR and FQNEAQ (reference sequence). CDR3 sequence: CASSRFRVGANEKLFF. The CDR3 DNA reads TGTGCCAGCAGCCGTTTTCGTGTAGGGGCTAATGAAAAACTGTTTTTT.

The CDR3 bases are TGTGCCAGCCGCCTCCAGGGTCAAGAGGGCTACACCTTC. Translating gives CASRLQGQEGYTF. The chain couples TRBV27 to TRBJ1-2, with a weak D call TRBD1 (5 bases). CDR3 size: 13 residues. Per germline, CDR1 MNHEY and CDR2 SMNVEV (reference sequence). V was clipped by 8 bases and J by 8 bases, with 18 bases between them.

Only one count was recorded for this clone. V is TRBV6-2 or TRBV6-3 and J is TRBJ2-5; 12 nucleotides line up with TRBD2. This CDR3 has 15 amino acids. V dropped 4 bases and J dropped 6; count of bases not matched to a gene: 6. Germline V lookup: CDR1 MNHEY, CDR2 SVGEGT. In nucleotides, the CDR3 is TGTGCCAGCAGTTTCCGGACTAGCGGGGAAAAGACCCAGTACTTC. Encoded protein: CASSFRTSGEKTQYF.

The sample holds a few counts of this clone. The chain carries TRBV19 and TRBJ2-2; D gene ambiguous. Germline V lookup: CDR1 LNHDA, CDR2 SQIVND (reference sequence). V lost 5 bases, J lost 4 bases, and 14 bases lay in between. This CDR3 spans 15 amino acids. The CDR3 DNA is TGTGCCAGTAGTCCCAGAAGGGTACTCACCGGGGAGCTGTTTTTT. Residues: CASSPRRVLTGELFF.

The chain's CDR3 is CASSEGGHGELFF. As DNA, the CDR3 is TGCGCCAGCAGTGAGGGGGGCCACGGGGAGCTGTTTTTT. The rearrangement links TRBV10-1 to TRBJ2-2, with D maybe TRBD1 (6 bases). There are 13 residues in the CDR3. Trimming cost V 2 bases and J 7 bases, with 8 bases left between them. CDR1 is WNHNN, CDR2 SYGVQD, per germline (reference sequence).

The chain is built from TRBV2 and TRBJ2-7; D unclear. Germline V CDR1 and CDR2: SNHLY, FYNNEI. Trimming stripped 4 bases from V and 3 bases from J, with 10 bases between. The CDR3 totals 13 residues. The CDR3 reads CASSGNTDYEQYF. CDR3 nucleotide sequence: TGTGCCAGCAGTGGGAACACAGACTACGAGCAGTACTTC. Filled out from reference TRBV2 and TRBJ2-7, the complete variable domain reads EPEVTQTPSHQVTQMGQEVILRCVPISNHLYFYWYRQILGQKVEFLVSFYNNEISEKSEIFDDQFSVERPDGSNFTLKIRSTKLEDSAMYFCASSGNTDYEQYFGPGTRLTVT.

The V gene is TRBV5-1, the J gene TRBJ2-5; 10 nucleotides line up with TRBD1. J was trimmed by 4 bases and V by 0 bases; bases with no gene match: 6. The CDR3 spans 16 residues. Germline CDR1 is SGHRS and CDR2 is YFSETQ. CDR3 in amino acids: CASSLVGTGVGETQYF. The CDR3 nucleotides are TGCGCCAGCAGCTTGGTTGGGACAGGGGTTGGAGAGACCCAGTACTTC.

This clone showed up just a few times. CDR3 amino acids: CSARQGGTEAFF. The CDR3 bases are TGCAGCGCAAGACAGGGCGGCACTGAAGCTTTCTTT. This rearrangement joins TRBV29-1 to TRBJ1-1; TRBD1 matches at 7 bases. The CDR3 has 12 amino acids. CDR1 and CDR2 from the germline V gene are SQVTM and ANQGSEA. Unmatched junction bases numbered 6, after V lost 7 bases and J lost 4 bases.

As regards this clone: Other DNA sequences in the sample encode the same CDR3. The CDR3 loop is CASRSDRARGYTF. In DNA, the CDR3 is TGTGCCAGCAGGTCGGACAGGGCTAGAGGCTACACCTTC. V usage is TRBV6-5 and J usage is TRBJ1-2; 8 nucleotides agree with TRBD1. With 6 bases clipped from V and 8 bases from J, the junction kept 8 bases outside the gene matches. This CDR3 has 13 amino acids. The germline CDR1 and CDR2 sequences are MNHEY and SVGAGI.

The chain combines TRBV9 with TRBJ2-3, with 7 bases matching TRBD1. Germline CDR1 reads SGDLS; CDR2 reads YYNGEE. V was clipped by 3 bases and J by 4 bases; unmatched bases: 2. CDR3 length equals 13 residues. This CDR3 reads CASSEGTADTQYF. The DNA of the CDR3 is TGTGCCAGCAGCGAGGGGACAGCAGATACGCAGTATTTT.

This clone occurred a few times. The chain uses TRBV6-1 and TRBJ2-7; D is undetermined. CDR1 is MNHNS and CDR2 is SASEGT in the germline V gene. This CDR3 has 15 amino acids. Trimming left V 3 bases short and J 1 base short, with 13 bases between. CDR3 DNA sequence: TGTGCCAGCAGTGAGCAGAGAAGGCCGTCCTACGAGCAGTACTTC. Its protein is CASSEQRRPSYEQYF.

V and J are TRBV2 and TRBJ2-3; TRBD1 matches 9 bases. J was trimmed by 5 bases and V by 6 bases; bases with no gene match: 6. CDR1 SNHLY and CDR2 FYNNEI come from the germline V gene. The CDR3 length is 14 residues. The CDR3 region is CASRTRQGEDTQYF. Here the CDR3 DNA reads TGTGCCAGCAGAACAAGACAGGGGGAAGATACGCAGTATTTT.

The chain uses TRBV12-3 or TRBV12-4 and TRBJ1-1, with D unclear. The V gene lost 1 base and the J gene lost 0 bases, with 3 bases spanning the gap. The CDR3 length is 13 residues. In DNA, the CDR3 is TGTGCCAGCAGTTTAGGGGTGAACACTGAAGCTTTCTTT. It specifies CASSLGVNTEAFF.

V gene TRBV4-1 combines with J gene TRBJ2-5, with 10 positions matching TRBD2. The CDR3 has 16 residues. After removal of 2 bases from V and 1 base from J, the junction contained 4 bases not matched to a gene. Germline V lookup: CDR1 MGHRA, CDR2 YSYEKL. The CDR3 DNA reads as TGCGCCAGCAGCCAATCCACTAGCGGGACCCAAGAGACCCAGTACTTC. Amino acids: CASSQSTSGTQETQYF.

This clone was seen more than once but under ten times. The chain is built from TRBV9 and TRBJ1-4; D gene unclear. Germline loops: CDR1 SGDLS, CDR2 YYNGEE. This CDR3 has 15 amino acids. V was trimmed by 0 bases and J by 3 bases, leaving 9 bases between them. The CDR3 loop reads CASSVGGRSNEKLFF. DNA of the CDR3: TGTGCCAGCAGCGTAGGCGGCAGATCTAATGAAAAACTGTTTTTT.

The rearrangement joins TRBV28 to TRBJ2-7; D perhaps matches TRBD2 (5 bases). This CDR3 is 15 amino acids long. Trimming stripped 5 bases from V and 2 bases from J, with 16 bases between. CDR1 and CDR2 from the germline V gene are MDHEN and SYDVKM. CDR3 in amino acids: CASSKPGSIPYEQYF. Here the CDR3 DNA reads TGTGCCAGCAGTAAGCCGGGATCGATACCCTACGAGCAGTACTTC. The full variable domain, rest sourced from reference TRBV28 and TRBJ2-7, is DVKVTQSSRYLVKRTGEKVFLECVQDMDHENMFWYRQDPGLGLRLIYFSYDVKMKEKGDIPEGYSVSREKKERFSLILESASTNQTSMYLCASSKPGSIPYEQYFGPGTRLTVT.

Here the CDR3 DNA reads TGTGCCAGTAACCCCATGGCGGGTGGGAATGAGCAGTTCTTC. It yields the protein CASNPMAGGNEQFF. The chain links TRBV19 to TRBJ2-1; D perhaps matches TRBD2 (5 bases). Germline values: CDR1 LNHDA, CDR2 SQIVND (reference sequence). V was clipped by 7 bases and J by 7 bases, with 17 bases between them. The length of the CDR3 is 14 residues.